This entry lists 30 T cell receptor beta chains sequenced from one sample in a study of blood T cells in healthy people across ages. A second PCR, run for roughly 7 to 11 cycles, used a sample-barcoded 5' primer plus a J-beta primer mix. TCRdb re-derived calls from the 5' RACE reads in MiXCR, one entry per CDR3 protein. This sample yields 700,000 to 850,000 distinct CDR3 sequences, of which about 34% are seen a single time; roughly 13% belongs to the top ten. The material sequenced was blood. Receptors originate from a man aged 18 to 29 in good health.

V gene TRBV10-3 combines with J gene TRBJ2-5; no reliable D call. The CDR3 consists of 16 residues. The V end lost 4 bases, the J end lost 11 bases, and 26 bases lay between the germline ends. Looked up from germline, CDR1 is ENHRY and CDR2 is SYGVKD. In DNA form, the CDR3 reads TGTGCCATCAGTGCTAAAGGACGAGACGTATTCTATGAGCAGTACTTC. It specifies CAISAKGRDVFYEQYF.

This clonotype appeared a few times. The chain uses TRBV4-3 and TRBJ2-5; D gene uncertain. The CDR3 runs 13 residues. Germline CDR1 is LGHNA and CDR2 is YSLEER. Deletions cut 8 bases from V and 11 bases from J, with 21 bases between. The CDR3 DNA reads as TGCGCCAGCTCCCAAAGCAGCCAGAGTGAGCAGTACTTC. Translated, it gives CASSQSSQSEQYF.

As concerns this clonotype: One end of the junction does not line up with germline, which may come from a read error. The chain employs TRBV5-1 and TRBJ2-1; D not resolved. Germline V gives CDR1 SGHRS, CDR2 YFSETQ. The CDR3 consists of 14 residues. The CDR3 loop is CASSLSVSYNKQFF. CDR3 nucleotides: TGCGCCAGCAGCTTGAGCGTATCCTACAATAAGCAGTTCTTC.

This clonotype was seen more than once but under ten times. V gene TRBV6-2 or TRBV6-3 combines with J gene TRBJ1-4; 7 nucleotides line up with TRBD1. Unmatched junction bases numbered 3, after V lost 8 bases and J lost 3 bases. Germline V gene sequence: CDR1 MNHEY, CDR2 SVGEGT. The CDR3 contains 13 residues. CDR3 residues: CASAGTANEKLFF. CDR3 bases: TGTGCCAGCGCCGGGACAGCTAATGAAAAACTGTTTTTT.

This clonotype was seen a handful of times. This chain joins TRBV4-1 and TRBJ1-1; D uncertain. Germline V gene data show CDR1 as MGHRA and CDR2 as YSYEKL. The CDR3 loop spans 17 amino acids. V was trimmed by 1 base and J by 0 bases, leaving 15 bases between them. CDR3 DNA: TGCGCCAGCAGCCAAGCCGCCGCCTACACGGTGAACACTGAAGCTTTCTTT. Its protein is CASSQAAAYTVNTEAFF.

This clonotype was counted many times. The chain recombines TRBV20-1 with TRBJ2-5; a weak D match, TRBD1 (6 bases). This CDR3 comprises 17 residues. V lost 0 bases, J lost 3 bases, and 20 bases lay in between. Per the germline V gene, CDR1 is DFQATT and CDR2 is SNEGSKA (reference sequence). CDR3 nucleotides: TGCAGTGCTAGAGATCGGTCAGGGGCCACGCGCAAAGAGACCCAGTACTTC. This gives the protein CSARDRSGATRKETQYF.

The chain employs TRBV4-3 and TRBJ2-1; D is possibly TRBD2 (5 bases). Germline CDR1 reads LGHNA; CDR2 reads YSLEER. Trimming left V 4 bases short and J 5 bases short, with 12 bases between. The CDR3 has 14 residues. The CDR3 is CASSRGSRDNEQFF. The CDR3 bases are TGCGCCAGCAGCCGCGGGTCGAGAGACAATGAGCAGTTCTTC.

This clonotype was detected many times. The chain combines TRBV12-3 or TRBV12-4 with TRBJ2-3, with no clear D. This CDR3 contains 15 residues. V lost 1 base and J lost 5, with 13 bases in between. The CDR3 DNA sequence: TGTGCCAGCAGTTTAGGCAGGTTTGTGGGAGATACGCAGTATTTT. Translating gives CASSLGRFVGDTQYF.

This chain links TRBV4-3 with TRBJ1-4, with 8 bases fitting TRBD1. V gave up 2 bases and J gave up 8 bases; unmatched junction bases: 10. The CDR3 consists of 16 residues. The germline V gene has CDR1 LGHNA and CDR2 YSLEER. The DNA for the CDR3 is TGCGCCAGCAGCCAAAACGCGCATGGACAGGGAGAAAAACTGTTTTTT. Its protein product is CASSQNAHGQGEKLFF.

The chain recombines TRBV2 with TRBJ1-1, with 7 nucleotides matching TRBD1. Germline-derived CDR1 and CDR2 are SNHLY and FYNNEI. Trimming removed 6 bases from V and 5 bases from J; junction bases left unmatched: 9. CDR3 length: 14 amino acids. The CDR3 region is CASSADRARTEAFF. Written as DNA, the CDR3 is TGTGCCAGCAGCGCCGACAGGGCTAGGACTGAAGCTTTCTTT.

The chain carries TRBV12-3 or TRBV12-4 and TRBJ1-3; D not certain. V was shortened by 6 bases and J by 0 bases, with 9 bases between the two germline ends. The CDR3 sequence is 14 residues long. The CDR3: CASRSGSSGNTIYF. Here the CDR3 DNA reads TGTGCCAGCAGATCCGGGAGCTCTGGAAACACCATATATTTT.

This rearrangement joins TRBV6-5 to TRBJ1-2; weak D call: TRBD1 (5 bases). This CDR3 comprises 14 residues. Germline V lookup: CDR1 MNHEY, CDR2 SVGAGI. V was cut by 6 bases and J by 5 bases, with 16 bases left in between. In nucleotides, the CDR3 is TGTGCCAGCAGCCCCGACAGCGACCCTTATGGCTACACCTTC. It translates to CASSPDSDPYGYTF.

The CDR3 DNA reads as TGTGCCAGCAGTTCCCCCCGAGACAGGGTTTACCCTGGGGGCTACACCTTC. It yields the protein CASSSPRDRVYPGGYTF. This chain connects TRBV27 to TRBJ1-2, with 7 bases that match TRBD1. Germline V gives CDR1 MNHEY, CDR2 SMNVEV (reference sequence). The CDR3 loop spans 17 amino acids. J was trimmed by 8 bases and V by 4 bases; bases with no gene match: 19.

This clonotype was seen repeatedly, ten times or more. This rearrangement joins TRBV7-2 to TRBJ2-7; 9 bases are a match to TRBD2. The trim removed 5 bases at V and 4 bases at J, leaving 6 bases unmatched. The CDR3 totals 14 residues. CDR1 is SGHTA, CDR2 FQGNSA, per germline. CDR3 sequence: CASSLGLARYEQYF. CDR3 bases: TGTGCCAGCAGCCTAGGACTAGCGAGGTACGAGCAGTACTTC.

In its sample, this clonotype was seen a few times. The chain is built from TRBV21-1 and TRBJ1-1; TRBD1 is the table's D call, not checked against the DNA. TRBV21-1 is flagged as a pseudogene. The CDR3 runs to 12 residues. This CDR3 is CASRQGSAEAFF. The CDR3 nucleotides read TGTGCCAGCAGACAGGGGTCGGCTGAAGCTTTCTTT.

This clonotype showed up many times. The CDR3 is CASSQARGRENYGYTF. CDR3 sequence (DNA): TGCGCCAGCAGCCAAGCCAGGGGGCGCGAGAACTATGGCTACACCTTC. The V call is TRBV4-1, the J call TRBJ1-2; the match to TRBD1 covers 8 bases. The CDR3 contains 16 residues. CDR1 and CDR2 from the germline V gene are MGHRA and YSYEKL. V shed 1 base and J 2 bases; nucleotides not matched to a gene: 6.

V and J are TRBV9 and TRBJ2-1; D unclear. The CDR3 runs 15 residues. V lost 4 bases, J lost 0 bases, and 11 bases lay in between. Germline values: CDR1 SGDLS, CDR2 YYNGEE. The CDR3 is CASSPYMSSYNEQFF. CDR3 nucleotides: TGTGCCAGCAGCCCCTACATGAGCTCCTACAATGAGCAGTTCTTC. The variable domain in full, with the rest retrieved from reference TRBV9 and TRBJ2-1, is DSGVTQTPKHLITATGQRVTLRCSPRSGDLSVYWYQQSLDQGLQFLIQYYNGEERAKGNILERFSAQQFPDLHSELNLSSLELGDSALYFCASSPYMSSYNEQFFGPGTRLTVL.

This clonotype was recorded once. The chain links TRBV4-3 to TRBJ2-5, with D unresolved. V lost 1 base, J lost 11 bases, and 23 bases lay in between. The CDR3 has 16 residues. Germline CDR1 reads LGHNA; CDR2 reads YSLEER. CDR3 in amino acids: CASSQAIPLNYNEQYF. The CDR3 region has the DNA TGCGCCAGCAGCCAAGCAATCCCGCTTAATTACAATGAGCAGTACTTC.

The chain joins TRBV13 to TRBJ2-2; D is unresolved. Per the germline V gene, CDR1 is PRHDT and CDR2 is FYEKMQ (reference sequence). Trimming shortened V by 5 bases and J by 6 bases, and 13 bases separated the two germline ends. The CDR3 runs to 14 residues. Here the CDR3 reads CASSRKGNPGELFF. CDR3 nucleotides: TGTGCCAGCAGCCGGAAAGGGAATCCCGGGGAGCTGTTTTTT.

As to this clonotype: One end of the junction fails to match germline, which may point to a read error. This sequence joins TRBV29-1 and TRBJ1-1; the D gene is possibly TRBD1 (5 bases). Germline V CDR1 and CDR2: SQVTM, ANQGSEA. This CDR3 is 14 amino acids long. The CDR3 coding sequence is TGCGGCGTGTGCCGGGGGACCAGGAACACTGAAGCTTTCTTT. As protein: CGVCRGTRNTEAFF.

V and J are TRBV7-2 and TRBJ1-1; D might be TRBD1 (5 bases). CDR3 length: 14 amino acids. V lost 4 bases and J 5 bases, leaving 14 bases between the germline ends. Germline V gene data show CDR1 as SGHTA and CDR2 as FQGNSA. The CDR3 DNA sequence: TGTGCCAGCAGCTCCCAACCAGGGCGGACTGAAGCTTTCTTT. As protein: CASSSQPGRTEAFF.

This clonotype has more than one count but fewer than ten. The genes are TRBV3-1 and TRBJ2-5; TRBD1 matches 8 bases. The V and J ends lost 2 bases and 2 bases, in that order; junction bases with no gene match: 4. CDR1 is LGHDT and CDR2 is YNNKEL in the germline V gene (reference sequence). This CDR3 contains 15 residues. The CDR3 DNA reads as TGTGCCAGCAGCCAAAACAGGGGGATACAAGAGACCCAGTACTTC. It specifies CASSQNRGIQETQYF.

The rearrangement links TRBV9 to TRBJ1-1; D perhaps matches TRBD1 (6 bases). CDR1 and CDR2 (germline): SGDLS, YYNGEE. Between the trimmed V and J ends, which lost 1 base and 1 base, there was a span of 11 bases. CDR3 length equals 15 residues. This CDR3 reads CASSVTWTENTEAFF. The CDR3 DNA reads as TGTGCCAGCAGCGTAACCTGGACAGAGAACACTGAAGCTTTCTTT.

This CDR3 reads CASSGNGGANVLTF. DNA of the CDR3: TGTGCCAGCAGCGGAAATGGGGGGGCCAACGTCCTGACTTTC. The genes are TRBV12-3 or TRBV12-4 and TRBJ2-6; D not resolved. Between the trimmed V and J ends, which lost 6 bases and 4 bases, there was a span of 10 bases. The CDR3 totals 14 residues.

The chain carries TRBV20-1 and TRBJ1-1; 9 nucleotides line up with TRBD1. The CDR3 runs to 16 residues. Germline V lookup: CDR1 DFQATT, CDR2 SNEGSKA (reference sequence). V lost 3 bases and J lost 5; bases outside the gene matches: 13. The CDR3 DNA is TGCAGTGCTAGGCCCGGGACAGGGAACGGAAGGACTGAAGCTTTCTTT. Residues: CSARPGTGNGRTEAFF.

The chain joins TRBV4-2 to TRBJ1-2; weak D call: TRBD1 (5 bases). The V gene lost 0 bases and the J gene lost 5 bases, with 13 bases spanning the gap. The germline V gene encodes CDR1 LGHNA and CDR2 YNFKEQ. This CDR3 is 15 amino acids long. The CDR3 bases are TGTGCCAGCAGCCAAGATGGGGGTCTGATATATGGCTACACCTTC. As protein: CASSQDGGLIYGYTF.

This clonotype occurred a few times. This chain links TRBV25-1 with TRBJ1-1; 7 bases are shared with TRBD1. The length of the CDR3 is 17 residues. The germline CDR1 and CDR2 sequences are MGHDK and SYGVNS. V dropped 3 bases and J dropped 0; count of bases not matched to a gene: 10. The CDR3 spells CASSDGIQGPMNTEAFF. CDR3 nucleotides: TGTGCCAGCAGTGATGGAATACAGGGGCCGATGAACACTGAAGCTTTCTTT.

This clonotype was recorded once. The chain links TRBV7-2 to TRBJ2-4; the D gene could be TRBD1 or TRBD2 (5 bases each). Germline values: CDR1 SGHTA, CDR2 FQGNSA. CDR3 length: 16 amino acids. Deletions cut 0 bases from V and 2 bases from J, with 11 bases between. The CDR3 region is CASSLASQGPKNIQYF. The CDR3 DNA is TGTGCCAGCAGCTTAGCGTCGCAGGGACCCAAAAACATTCAGTACTTC. Variable domain in full (rest from reference TRBV7-2 and TRBJ2-4): GAGVSQSPSNKVTEKGKDVELRCDPISGHTALYWYRQSLGQGLEFLIYFQGNSAPDKSGLPSDRFSAERTGGSVSTLTIQRTQQEDSAVYLCASSLASQGPKNIQYFGAGTRLSVL.

The V and J genes are TRBV12-3 or TRBV12-4 and TRBJ2-1; possibly TRBD2 for D (6 bases). Trimming left V 4 bases short and J 13 bases short, with 17 bases between. This CDR3 has 13 residues. CDR3 coding DNA: TGTGCCAGCAGTTGGGACTCTCTAGGGACCCAGTTCTTC. It encodes CASSWDSLGTQFF.

This clonotype was found many times. The chain uses TRBV6-5 and TRBJ1-2; no definite D call. This CDR3 has 15 residues. Germline V gives CDR1 MNHEY, CDR2 SVGAGI. V shed 5 bases and J shed 0 bases, with 13 bases lying between them. The CDR3: CASSLLDRTNYGYTF. CDR3 DNA: TGTGCCAGCAGTCTACTCGACCGCACTAACTATGGCTACACCTTC.